The present T cell receptor (beta chain) was sequenced within a study of blood T cell repertoires in COVID-19. Background on the study: From T cells, B-cell-depleted T cells, or PBMCs came the material, which was cDNA or gDNA.

The junction had 7 bases not matched to a gene; V was cut back by 4 bases and J by 4 bases. The germline V gene encodes CDR1 SSHAT and CDR2 FNYEAQ (reference sequence). The CDR3 is 16 amino acids. This clone has just one count. Profiling relied on immunoSEQ multiplex PCR, and the TCRdb table lists in-frame clones only, not all of them. The repertoire has over 100,000 clones, about 88% of them found once; the top ten carry about 2.9%. This clonotype was sampled from a man aged 45-65 years with active or convalescent COVID-19. Sample: peripheral blood. The rearrangement uses TRBV7-7 and TRBJ2-2; 9 bases align to TRBD1. This chain's CDR3 is CASSSQGAMVTGELFF. DNA for the CDR3: TGTGCCAGCAGCTCACAGGGGGCTATGGTCACCGGGGAGCTGTTTTTT. Full variable domain (missing parts from reference TRBV7-7 and TRBJ2-2): GAGVSQSPRYKVTKRGQDVTLRCDPISSHATLYWYQQALGQGPEFLTYFNYEAQPDKSGLPSDRFSAERPEGSISTLTIQRTEQRDSAMYRCASSSQGAMVTGELFFGEGSRLTVL.